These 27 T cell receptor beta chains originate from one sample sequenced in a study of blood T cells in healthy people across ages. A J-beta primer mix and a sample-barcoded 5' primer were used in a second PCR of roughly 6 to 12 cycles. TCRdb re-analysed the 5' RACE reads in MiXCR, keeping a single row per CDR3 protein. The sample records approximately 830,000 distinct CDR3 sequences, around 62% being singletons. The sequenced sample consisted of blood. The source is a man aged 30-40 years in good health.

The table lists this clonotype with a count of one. CDR3 DNA sequence: TGTGCCACCAGAGGACAGGGCTCAATACGCGGGGAGCTGTTTTTT. This gives the protein CATRGQGSIRGELFF. The J gene is TRBJ2-2, the V gene TRBV15; TRBD1 matches at 8 bases. Germline values: CDR1 LNHNV, CDR2 YYDKDF (reference sequence). The length of the CDR3 is 15 residues. Unmatched junction bases numbered 10, after V lost 6 bases and J lost 7 bases.

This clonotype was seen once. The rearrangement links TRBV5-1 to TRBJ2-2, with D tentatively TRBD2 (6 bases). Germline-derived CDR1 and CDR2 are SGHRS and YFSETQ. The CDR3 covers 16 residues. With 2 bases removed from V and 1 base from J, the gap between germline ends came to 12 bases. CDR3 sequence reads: CASSLGTVQNTGELFF. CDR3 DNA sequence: TGCGCCAGCAGCTTAGGGACTGTTCAGAACACCGGGGAGCTGTTTTTT.

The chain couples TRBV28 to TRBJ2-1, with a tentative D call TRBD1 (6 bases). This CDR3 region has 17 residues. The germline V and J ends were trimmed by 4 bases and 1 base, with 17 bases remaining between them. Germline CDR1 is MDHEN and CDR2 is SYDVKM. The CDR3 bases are TGTGCCAGCAGTTCGCCACAGGGTGGGGGTTCCTACAATGAGCAGTTCTTC. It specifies CASSSPQGGGSYNEQFF. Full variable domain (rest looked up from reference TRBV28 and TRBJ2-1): DVKVTQSSRYLVKRTGEKVFLECVQDMDHENMFWYRQDPGLGLRLIYFSYDVKMKEKGDIPEGYSVSREKKERFSLILESASTNQTSMYLCASSSPQGGGSYNEQFFGPGTRLTVL.

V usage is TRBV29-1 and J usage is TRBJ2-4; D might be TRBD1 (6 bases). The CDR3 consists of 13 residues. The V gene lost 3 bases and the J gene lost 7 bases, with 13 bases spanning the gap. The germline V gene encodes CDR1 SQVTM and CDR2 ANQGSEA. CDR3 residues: CSVEAGAGNIQYF. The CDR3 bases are TGCAGCGTTGAGGCAGGGGCTGGGAACATTCAGTACTTC. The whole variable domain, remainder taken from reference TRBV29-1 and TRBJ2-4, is SAVISQKPSRDICQRGTSLTIQCQVDSQVTMMFWYRQQPGQSLTLIATANQGSEATYESGFVIDKFPISRPNLTFSTLTVSNMSPEDSSIYLCSVEAGAGNIQYFGAGTRLSVL.

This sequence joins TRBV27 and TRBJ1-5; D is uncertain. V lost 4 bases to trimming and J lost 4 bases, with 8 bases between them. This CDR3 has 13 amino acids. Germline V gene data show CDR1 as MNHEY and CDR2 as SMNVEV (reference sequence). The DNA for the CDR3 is TGTGCCAGCAGTTGGTCAACAAATCAGCCCCAGCATTTT. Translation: CASSWSTNQPQHF.

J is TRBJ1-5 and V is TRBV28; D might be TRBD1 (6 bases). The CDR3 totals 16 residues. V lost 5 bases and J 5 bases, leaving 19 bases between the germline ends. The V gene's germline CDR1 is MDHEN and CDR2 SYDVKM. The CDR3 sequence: CASSPHIGGADQPQHF. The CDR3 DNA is TGTGCCAGCAGTCCCCATATCGGGGGCGCCGATCAGCCCCAGCATTTT.

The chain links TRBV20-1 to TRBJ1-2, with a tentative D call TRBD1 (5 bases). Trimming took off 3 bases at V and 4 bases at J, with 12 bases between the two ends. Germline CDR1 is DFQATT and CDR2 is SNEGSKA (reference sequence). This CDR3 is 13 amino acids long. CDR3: CSASVQDLYGYTF. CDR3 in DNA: TGCAGTGCTAGCGTACAGGATCTCTATGGCTACACCTTC.

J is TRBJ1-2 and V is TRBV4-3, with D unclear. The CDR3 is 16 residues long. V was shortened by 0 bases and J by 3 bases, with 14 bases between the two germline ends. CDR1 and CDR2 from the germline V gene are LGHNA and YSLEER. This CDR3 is CASSQDGVTSDYGYTF. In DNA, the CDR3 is TGCGCCAGCAGCCAAGATGGGGTCACGTCAGACTATGGCTACACCTTC.

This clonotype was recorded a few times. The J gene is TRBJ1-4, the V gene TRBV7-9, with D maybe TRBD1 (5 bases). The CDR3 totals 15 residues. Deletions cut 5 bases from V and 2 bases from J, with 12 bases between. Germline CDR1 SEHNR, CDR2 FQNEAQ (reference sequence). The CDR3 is CASSRDLATNEKLFF. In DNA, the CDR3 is TGTGCCAGCAGCCGGGACCTGGCGACTAATGAAAAACTGTTTTTT.

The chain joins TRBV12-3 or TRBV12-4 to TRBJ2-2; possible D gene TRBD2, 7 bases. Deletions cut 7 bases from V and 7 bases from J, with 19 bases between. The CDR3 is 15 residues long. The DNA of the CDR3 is TGTGCCAGCACCATCACGAGGGGGGGCGTCGGGGAGCTGTTTTTT. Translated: CASTITRGGVGELFF.

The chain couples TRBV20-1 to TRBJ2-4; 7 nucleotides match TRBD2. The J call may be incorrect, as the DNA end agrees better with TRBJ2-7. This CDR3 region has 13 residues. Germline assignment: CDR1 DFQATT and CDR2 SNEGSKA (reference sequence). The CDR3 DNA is TGCAGTGCTAGGGGGGGGTTCGCCTACGAGCAGTACTTC. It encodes CSARGGFAYEQYF.

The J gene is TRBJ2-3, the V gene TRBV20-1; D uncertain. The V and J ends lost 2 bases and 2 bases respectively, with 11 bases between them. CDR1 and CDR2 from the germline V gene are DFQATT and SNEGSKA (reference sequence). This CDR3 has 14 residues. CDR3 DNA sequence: TGCAGTGCTAGATACTCAGCGTACACAGATACGCAGTATTTT. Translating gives CSARYSAYTDTQYF.

The CDR3 DNA reads TGTGCCAGCAGTGAATCAGGTGTGTGGGCCAAAAACATTCAGTACTTC. Translating it yields CASSESGVWAKNIQYF. The chain recombines TRBV25-1 with TRBJ2-4; D unresolved. The V and J ends lost 1 base and 1 base respectively, with 11 bases between them. From germline, CDR1 is MGHDK and CDR2 SYGVNS. This CDR3 region has 16 residues.

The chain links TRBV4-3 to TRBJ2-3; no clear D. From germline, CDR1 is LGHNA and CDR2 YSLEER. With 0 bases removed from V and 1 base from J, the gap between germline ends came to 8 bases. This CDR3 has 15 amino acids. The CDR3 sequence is CASSQDLVGTDTQYF. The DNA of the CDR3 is TGCGCCAGCAGCCAAGATCTGGTGGGCACAGATACGCAGTATTTT.

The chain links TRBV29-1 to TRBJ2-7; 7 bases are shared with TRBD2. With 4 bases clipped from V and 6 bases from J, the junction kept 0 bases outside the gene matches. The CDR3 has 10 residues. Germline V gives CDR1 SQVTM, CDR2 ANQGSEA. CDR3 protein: CSVGEGEQYF. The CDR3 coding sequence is TGCAGCGTTGGGGAGGGCGAGCAGTACTTC.

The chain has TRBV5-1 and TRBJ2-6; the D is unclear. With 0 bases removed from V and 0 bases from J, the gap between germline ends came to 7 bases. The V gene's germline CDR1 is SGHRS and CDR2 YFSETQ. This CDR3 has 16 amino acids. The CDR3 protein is CASSLDIISGANVLTF. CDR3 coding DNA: TGCGCCAGCAGCTTGGATATCATCTCTGGGGCCAACGTCCTGACTTTC.

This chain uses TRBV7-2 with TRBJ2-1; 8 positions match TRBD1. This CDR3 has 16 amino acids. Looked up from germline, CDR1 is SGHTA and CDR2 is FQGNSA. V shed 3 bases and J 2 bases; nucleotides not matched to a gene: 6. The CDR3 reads CASSFFGQGAYNEQFF. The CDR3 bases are TGTGCCAGCAGCTTTTTTGGACAGGGAGCCTACAATGAGCAGTTCTTC.

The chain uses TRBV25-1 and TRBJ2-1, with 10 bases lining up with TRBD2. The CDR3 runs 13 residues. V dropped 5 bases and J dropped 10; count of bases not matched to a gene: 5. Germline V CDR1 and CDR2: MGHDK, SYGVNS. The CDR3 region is CASSPVAGGEQFF. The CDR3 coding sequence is TGTGCCAGCAGTCCGGTAGCGGGGGGCGAGCAGTTCTTC.

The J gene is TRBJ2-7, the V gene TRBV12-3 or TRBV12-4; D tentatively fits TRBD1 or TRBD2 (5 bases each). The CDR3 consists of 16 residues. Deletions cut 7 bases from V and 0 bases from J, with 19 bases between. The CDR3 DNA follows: TGTGCCAGCAAATTCCCCGGGGCCACCGGCTCCTACGAGCAGTACTTC. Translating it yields CASKFPGATGSYEQYF.

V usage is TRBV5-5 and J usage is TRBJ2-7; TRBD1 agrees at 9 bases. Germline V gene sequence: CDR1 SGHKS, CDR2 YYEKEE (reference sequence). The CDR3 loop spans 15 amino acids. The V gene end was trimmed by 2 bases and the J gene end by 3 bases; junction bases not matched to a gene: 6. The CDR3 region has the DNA TGTGCCAGCAGCTTTTACGGGACAGGGATCTACGAGCAGTACTTC. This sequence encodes CASSFYGTGIYEQYF.

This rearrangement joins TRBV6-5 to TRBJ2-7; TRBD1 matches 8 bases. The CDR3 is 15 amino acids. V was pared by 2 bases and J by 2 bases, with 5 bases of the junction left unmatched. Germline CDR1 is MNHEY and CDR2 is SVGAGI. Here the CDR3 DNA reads TGTGCCAGCAGTTACGACAGGGGAGACACCTACGAGCAGTACTTC. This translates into CASSYDRGDTYEQYF.

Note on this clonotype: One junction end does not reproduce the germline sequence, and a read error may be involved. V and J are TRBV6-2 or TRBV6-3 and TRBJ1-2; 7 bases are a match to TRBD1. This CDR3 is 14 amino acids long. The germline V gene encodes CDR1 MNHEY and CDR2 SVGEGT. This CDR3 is CASSDSEGAPGYTF. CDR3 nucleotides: TGTGCCAGCAGTGACTCCGAGGGGGCTCCTGGCTACACCTTC.

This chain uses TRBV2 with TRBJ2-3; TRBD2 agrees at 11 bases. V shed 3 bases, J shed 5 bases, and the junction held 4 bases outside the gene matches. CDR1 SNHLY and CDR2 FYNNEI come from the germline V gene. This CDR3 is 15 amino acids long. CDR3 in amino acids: CASSEASGGRDTQYF. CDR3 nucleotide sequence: TGTGCCAGCAGTGAGGCTAGCGGGGGGAGAGATACGCAGTATTTT.

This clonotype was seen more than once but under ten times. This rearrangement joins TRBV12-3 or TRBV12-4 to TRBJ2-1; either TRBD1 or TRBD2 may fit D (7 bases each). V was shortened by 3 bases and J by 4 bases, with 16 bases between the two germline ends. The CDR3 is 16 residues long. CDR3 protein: CASSFRPGGGYNEQFF. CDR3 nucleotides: TGTGCCAGCAGTTTCAGGCCAGGGGGAGGGTACAATGAGCAGTTCTTC.

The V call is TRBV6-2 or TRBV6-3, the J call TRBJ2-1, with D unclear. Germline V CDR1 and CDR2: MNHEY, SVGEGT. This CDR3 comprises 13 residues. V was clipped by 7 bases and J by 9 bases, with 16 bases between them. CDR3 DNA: TGTGCCAGCACCCCAAGTTTTAAAGCTGAGCAGTTCTTC. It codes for CASTPSFKAEQFF.

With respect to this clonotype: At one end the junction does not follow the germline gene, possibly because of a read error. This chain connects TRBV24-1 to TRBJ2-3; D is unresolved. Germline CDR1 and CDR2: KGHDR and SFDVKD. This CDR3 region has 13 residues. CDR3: CATGDSNTDTQYF. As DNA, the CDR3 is TGTGCCACCGGTGATTCCAACACAGATACGCAGTATTTT.

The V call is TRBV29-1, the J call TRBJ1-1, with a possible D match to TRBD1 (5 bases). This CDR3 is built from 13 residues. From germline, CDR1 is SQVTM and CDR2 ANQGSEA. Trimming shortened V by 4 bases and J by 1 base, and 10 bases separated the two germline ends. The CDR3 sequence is CSVAGGENTEAFF. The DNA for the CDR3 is TGCAGCGTTGCGGGGGGTGAGAACACTGAAGCTTTCTTT.